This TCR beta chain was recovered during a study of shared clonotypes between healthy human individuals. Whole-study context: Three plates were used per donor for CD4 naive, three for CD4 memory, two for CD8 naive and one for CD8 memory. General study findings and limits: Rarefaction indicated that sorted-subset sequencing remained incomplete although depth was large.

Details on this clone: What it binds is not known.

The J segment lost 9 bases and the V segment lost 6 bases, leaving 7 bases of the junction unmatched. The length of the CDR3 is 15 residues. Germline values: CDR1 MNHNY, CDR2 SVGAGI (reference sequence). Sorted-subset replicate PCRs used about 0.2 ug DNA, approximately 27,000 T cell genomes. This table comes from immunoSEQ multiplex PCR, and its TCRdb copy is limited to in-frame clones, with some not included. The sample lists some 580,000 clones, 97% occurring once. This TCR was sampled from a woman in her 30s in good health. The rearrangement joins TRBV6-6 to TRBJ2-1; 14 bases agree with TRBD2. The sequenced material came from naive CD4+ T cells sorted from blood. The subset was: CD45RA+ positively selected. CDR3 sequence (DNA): TGTGCCAGCAGGCCGGGACTAGCGGGAGTTGTTGAGCAGTTCTTC. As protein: CASRPGLAGVVEQFF.